This T cell receptor beta chain emerged from a study of Graves' ophthalmopathy and Graves' hyperthyroidism. None of the included patients had other autoimmune diseases, uncontrolled infections, pregnancy or lactation, as these led to exclusion. Fresh peripheral blood (more than 9.5 ml) yielded the PBMCs. In the case of this clonotype: Its antigen is unknown.

V lost 6 bases and J 5 bases, leaving 10 bases between the germline ends. CDR1 is SGHTA and CDR2 is FQGNSA in the germline V gene. The CDR3 consists of 12 residues. TCR beta CDR3 amplification used RNA transcripts. HTBI-primed RT-PCR formed the first round, and a multiplex PCR formed the second. TCRdb reanalysed the multiplex PCR reads using MiXCR and keeps one entry per CDR3 protein. Among 150,000 to 200,000 distinct CDR3 sequences listed, approximately 40% were seen once. Regarding the study as a whole: Blood also contained most of the expanded thyroid clonotypes above 0.001 frequency. The model reached approximately 70% sensitivity and roughly 72% specificity for predicting ophthalmopathy progression.

The rearrangement links TRBV7-2 to TRBJ2-5; tentative D call: TRBD1 (6 bases). This sequence originates from a young man with Graves' ophthalmopathy. The sample comprised peripheral blood. CDR3 DNA sequence: TGTGCCAGCAGGTACAGGGAGGAGACCCAGTACTTC. It yields the protein CASRYREETQYF.